This T cell receptor (beta chain) came from a study of PD-1 blockade in classical Hodgkin lymphoma (dated by TCRdb to 2020 to 2021). In terms of the full investigation: Nivolumab dosing was 3 mg/kg intravenously every 2 weeks, continuing until either disease progression or unacceptable toxicity. A peripheral blood immune signature of response to PD-1 blockade in classical Hodgkin lymphoma was defined using TCR beta sequencing and CyTOF. Study-level results and caveats: Trial patients with a complete response had baseline diversity similar to that of newly diagnosed patients, while partial responders and progressors had significantly lower diversity. By C4D1, a significant rise was seen in CD4+ TCR diversity but not in CD8+ TCR diversity (p=0.0027 vs p=0.16), and the rise was most apparent among complete responders (p=0.02). Patients starting nivolumab less than 1 year after ASCT had lower diversity and were excluded from later analyses to avoid confounding by immune reconstitution. Only a single clinical trial cohort was studied, and what caused the repertoire differences, possibly disease activity or prior therapy, remained undefined. Newly diagnosed patients were reported to have lower baseline TCR diversity than healthy donors, and relapsed/refractory patients were reported to have lower baseline TCR diversity still.

The CDR3 spans 18 residues, from the cysteine through the phenylalanine. Only the CDR3 part of the read is kept: 54 bases, read in frame from the first base. V and J are truncated by 1 base and 4 bases respectively, leaving an intervening sequence of 21 bases. CDR1 and CDR2, per the germline V gene, are MNHNS and SASEGT. The time point label, read with the paper, signifies: cycle 2 day 1 (C2D1) of nivolumab. Relapse after autologous stem cell transplantation had occurred in all trial patients, and cohorts A, B and C were distinguished by prior brentuximab vedotin exposure. The trial cohort included 50 to 70 patients with relapsed/refractory classical Hodgkin lymphoma, and each patient had a best overall response of complete response, partial response or progressive disease. Single-agent nivolumab was administered to trial patients in the multi-cohort phase II CheckMate 205 trial. An independent review committee assessed best overall response using the 2007 International Working Group response criteria. Trial PBMCs were obtained immediately prior to nivolumab initiation (C1D1) and on therapy at cycle 2 day 1 and cycle 4 day 1. Peripheral blood was collected in 8 mL Vacutainer Cell Preparation Tubes, from which PBMCs were isolated by centrifugation and then cryopreserved.

Concerning this clone itself: Its specific antigen is unknown. The sample holds no much larger clone one base away, and base qualities are not on file.

The Qiagen DNeasy kit was used to extract genomic DNA both from unsorted PBMCs and from the negatively selected CD4+ and CD8+ fractions. Amplification of TCR beta CDR3 regions was done by immunoSEQ multiplex PCR with primers that anneal to V and J segments. Amplification bias was minimized using a synthetic immune receptor repertoire, and residual bias was removed computationally after sequencing. The study's own analysis went as follows. Repertoire diversity was quantified as the Shannon entropy index using custom Python scripts. The unsorted, CD4+ and CD8+ repertoires were each analyzed separately, with the exception of combined analyses, where CD4+ and CD8+ sequences were merged in silico. Clonal expansion was defined as a frequency increase of at least 2-fold after treatment compared with C1D1, and clones undetected at baseline were assigned a pseudocount of 0.5. Singleton clones were defined as clones with 0 or 1 copy at C1D1, and non-singleton clones were defined as clones with 2 or more copies. Clones expanded in unsorted samples were annotated as CD4+, CD8+ or unknown by matching protein sequences in sorted samples from the same patient. Wilcoxon tests on paired samples were used to test diversity changes from C1D1 to C4D1. The table was pulled from immuneACCESS by TCRdb, which kept in-frame rearrangements only. Such tables lose some clones; where checked, under half of the loss comes from unresolved V genes, and the rest has no known cause. V, J and clone size were drawn from that table, and D and trimming were deduced from the DNA. The sample table contains 21,000 or so clones; only one count was recorded for about 80% of them. The ten most abundant clones make up roughly 17% of the sample.

The TCR originated in a human donor with classical Hodgkin lymphoma. The sequencing here drew on peripheral blood mononuclear cells (PBMCs), taken before the second cycle of nivolumab. The chain uses TRBV6-1 and TRBJ2-3; the D call is tentative, TRBD1 or TRBD2, as each matches 6 bases. The CDR3 corresponds to CASSEVHPLLGGPDTQYF. The nucleotide sequence reads as follows: TGTGCCAGCAGTGAAGTTCACCCCTTATTAGGGGGGCCAGATACGCAGTATTTT.